This TCR beta chain stems from a study of blood T cell repertoires in COVID-19. Study-wide context: Specimens from acute and convalescent COVID-19 originated in the United States, Italy and Spain. From T cells, B-cell-depleted T cells, or PBMCs came the material, which was cDNA or gDNA.

The sample holds a few counts of this clone. In the original analysis: The authors estimated nucleated cell counts from reference gene primer amplification. Profiling relied on immunoSEQ multiplex PCR, and the TCRdb table lists in-frame clones only, not all of them. V and J calls and clone size are given by that table; D and trimming were obtained from the DNA. This table has some 300,000 clones, around 86% appearing once. Germline V gives CDR1 MDHEN, CDR2 SYDVKM. V lost 2 bases to trimming and J lost 0 bases, with 11 bases between them. The CDR3 has 15 amino acids. The origin of this receptor is a man in his 70s with acute or convalescent COVID-19. Sequenced: peripheral blood. The chain recombines TRBV28 with TRBJ2-7; no clear D gene. CDR3 loop: CASSLNGGGSYEQYF. In DNA, the CDR3 is TGTGCCAGCAGTTTAAATGGCGGCGGCTCCTACGAGCAGTACTTC. The full variable domain, rest sourced from reference TRBV28 and TRBJ2-7, is DVKVTQSSRYLVKRTGEKVFLECVQDMDHENMFWYRQDPGLGLRLIYFSYDVKMKEKGDIPEGYSVSREKKERFSLILESASTNQTSMYLCASSLNGGGSYEQYFGPGTRLTVT.